The 14 T cell receptor beta chains reported below all come from one sample, sequenced in a study of T-cell reconstitution after alpha-beta-depleted transplantation in children. The TCRbeta library was prepared with unique molecular identifiers. MiXCR, run by TCRdb on the PCR reads, gives a single entry per CDR3 protein. The data hold approximately 980,000 distinct CDR3 sequences, with less than 30% observed a single time. The starting material was PBMCs, mostly from graft donor cells, obtained 360 days after TCRalphabeta/CD19-depleted stem cell transplant. These receptors all stem from a boy under two years old who had a stem cell transplant for SCID, so the T cells may come from the graft donor.

The chain combines TRBV6-2 or TRBV6-3 with TRBJ2-1; D remains unclear. The V and J ends lost 6 bases and 4 bases respectively, with 10 bases between them. The CDR3 is 13 residues long. CDR1 and CDR2 from the germline V gene are MNHEY and SVGEGT. This chain's CDR3 is CASSPRLYNEQFF. The CDR3 DNA reads TGTGCCAGCAGCCCTCGACTTTACAATGAGCAGTTCTTC.

This clonotype was seen a single time. This chain links TRBV7-8 with TRBJ1-1, with TRBD1 as a possible D gene (5 bases). Germline assignment: CDR1 SGHVS and CDR2 FQNEAQ. The CDR3 totals 15 residues. Trimming cost V 3 bases and J 2 bases, with 13 bases left between them. The DNA for the CDR3 is TGTGCCAGCAGCTTGCCACAGGCCCCTAACACTGAAGCTTTCTTT. This sequence encodes CASSLPQAPNTEAFF. Combining the CDR3 with reference TRBV7-8 and TRBJ1-1 gives the whole variable domain GAGVSQSPRYKVAKRGQDVALRCDPISGHVSLFWYQQALGQGPEFLTYFQNEAQLDKSGLPSDRFFAERPEGSVSTLKIQRTQQEDSAVYLCASSLPQAPNTEAFFGQGTRLTVV.

The J gene is TRBJ2-3, the V gene TRBV12-3 or TRBV12-4, with 7 nucleotides matching TRBD2. This CDR3 comprises 14 residues. V shed 8 bases, J shed 2 bases, and the junction held 7 bases outside the gene matches. CDR3 nucleotides: TGTGCCAGCGGGGGGGGTCGAAACACAGATACGCAGTATTTT. Protein product: CASGGGRNTDTQYF.

The table lists this clonotype with a few counts. V usage is TRBV5-1 and J usage is TRBJ1-1; D not resolved. V lost 4 bases and J 8 bases, leaving 15 bases between the germline ends. CDR1 and CDR2 from the germline V gene are SGHRS and YFSETQ. The CDR3 contains 13 residues. CDR3 loop: CASSPAVRFEAFF. CDR3 sequence (DNA): TGCGCCAGCAGCCCCGCGGTCCGATTCGAAGCTTTCTTT. Drawing the rest from reference TRBV5-1 and TRBJ1-1, the complete variable domain is KAGVTQTPRYLIKTRGQQVTLSCSPISGHRSVSWYQQTPGQGLQFLFEYFSETQRNKGNFPGRFSGRQFSNSRSEMNVSTLELGDSALYLCASSPAVRFEAFFGQGTRLTVV.

In this sample, this clonotype turned up once. The chain is built from TRBV5-1 and TRBJ1-1, with D perhaps TRBD1 (5 bases). Germline CDR1 reads SGHRS; CDR2 reads YFSETQ. Trimming took off 7 bases at V and 4 bases at J, with 14 bases between the two ends. CDR3 length equals 13 residues. The CDR3 nucleotides are TGCGCCAGCGGAGCGGGGGTGGGCACTGAAGCTTTCTTT. This codes for CASGAGVGTEAFF.

The chain combines TRBV27 with TRBJ2-7, with 7 bases fitting TRBD1. The CDR3 consists of 15 residues. CDR1 is MNHEY, CDR2 SMNVEV, per germline (reference sequence). V dropped 2 bases and J dropped 5; count of bases not matched to a gene: 9. Here the CDR3 reads CASSLNAGGRDEQYF. CDR3 nucleotides: TGTGCCAGCAGTTTAAACGCAGGGGGACGGGACGAGCAGTACTTC.

Turning to this clonotype: Because the CDR3's place on the DNA is in doubt, the DNA is left out and the CDR3 is given as listed by TCRdb. This rearrangement joins TRBV30 to TRBJ2-7. The CDR3 region is 12 residues in length, termini included. Germline V gene sequence: CDR1 GTSNPN, CDR2 SVGIG (reference sequence). The CDR3 reads CACVRSSYEQYF.

The gene calls are TRBV5-1 and TRBJ2-5, with D possibly TRBD1 on 5 matching bases. The CDR3 contains 14 residues. Trimming cost V 9 bases and J 2 bases, with 17 bases left between them. Germline V CDR1 and CDR2: SGHRS, YFSETQ. DNA for the CDR3: TGCGCCAAAACAGGAATACAGTTACAAGAGACCCAGTACTTC. This sequence encodes CAKTGIQLQETQYF. Full variable domain (rest looked up from reference TRBV5-1 and TRBJ2-5): KAGVTQTPRYLIKTRGQQVTLSCSPISGHRSVSWYQQTPGQGLQFLFEYFSETQRNKGNFPGRFSGRQFSNSRSEMNVSTLELGDSALYLCAKTGIQLQETQYFGPGTRLLVL.

This clonotype showed up just a few times. The chain employs TRBV5-5 and TRBJ1-1; D ambiguous. The CDR3 has 13 residues. The V end lost 0 bases, the J end lost 6 bases, and 9 bases lay between the germline ends. CDR1 is SGHKS, CDR2 YYEKEE, per germline (reference sequence). The CDR3 nucleotides read TGTGCCAGCAGCTTGGTGGGAACCCCTGAAGCTTTCTTT. It specifies CASSLVGTPEAFF.

A few counts support this clonotype. The V and J genes are TRBV7-9 and TRBJ1-1; 12 bases are a match to TRBD1. The CDR3 extends over 17 amino acids. The J segment lost 4 bases and the V segment lost 5 bases, leaving 11 bases of the junction unmatched. In germline, CDR1 is SEHNR, CDR2 FQNEAQ (reference sequence). The DNA of the CDR3 is TGTGCCAGCAGCACCCGGGACAGGGGGCTTGAGAGCACTGAAGCTTTCTTT. It encodes CASSTRDRGLESTEAFF.

The CDR3 region has the DNA TGCAGTGCTATGTCCCCCAGGGGTGGCATTCAGTACTTC. It is translated as CSAMSPRGGIQYF. The chain couples TRBV20-1 to TRBJ2-4; possible D gene TRBD1, 6 bases. Trimming removed 4 bases at V and 9 bases at J, with 16 bases between. The CDR3 contains 13 residues. CDR1 and CDR2 (germline): DFQATT, SNEGSKA (reference sequence).

The chain recombines TRBV18 with TRBJ2-7, with 8 bases lining up with TRBD1. Trimming cost V 1 base and J 8 bases; bases outside gene matches: 7. The CDR3 totals 14 residues. Germline lookup yields CDR1 KGHSH and CDR2 LQKENI. The CDR3 bases are TGTGCCAGCTCACCACGGGACAGGCTCAACAAGCAGTACTTC. Amino acids: CASSPRDRLNKQYF.

This chain connects TRBV5-1 to TRBJ2-5, with 8 bases lining up with TRBD2. V gave up 5 bases and J gave up 5 bases; unmatched junction bases: 8. The CDR3 extends over 14 amino acids. Germline V CDR1 and CDR2: SGHRS, YFSETQ. DNA for the CDR3: TGCGCCAGCAGAAATGGACTAGCCTGGGAGACCCAGTACTTC. It encodes CASRNGLAWETQYF.

In its sample, this clonotype was seen a few times. This chain links TRBV12-3 or TRBV12-4 with TRBJ2-7; the D call may be TRBD1 or TRBD2 (7 bases each). V was shortened by 3 bases and J by 4 bases, with 25 bases between the two germline ends. This CDR3 comprises 18 residues. CDR3 region: CASSFEGGGGGPLYEQYF. The CDR3 DNA is TGTGCCAGCAGTTTTGAAGGGGGCGGCGGGGGACCCCTATACGAGCAGTACTTC.